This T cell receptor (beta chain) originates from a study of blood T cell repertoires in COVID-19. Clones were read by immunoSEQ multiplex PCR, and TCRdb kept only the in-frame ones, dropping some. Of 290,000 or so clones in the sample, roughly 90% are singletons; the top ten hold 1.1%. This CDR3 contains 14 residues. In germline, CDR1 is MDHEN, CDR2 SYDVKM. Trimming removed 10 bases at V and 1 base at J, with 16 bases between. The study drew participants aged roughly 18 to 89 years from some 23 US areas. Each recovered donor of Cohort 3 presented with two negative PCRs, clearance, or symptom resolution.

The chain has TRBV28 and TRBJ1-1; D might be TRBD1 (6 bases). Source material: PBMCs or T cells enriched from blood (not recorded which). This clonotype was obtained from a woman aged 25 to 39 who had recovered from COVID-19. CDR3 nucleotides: TGTGCCATCAAGCCCAGGGGCCCGAACACTGAAGCTTTCTTT. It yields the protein CAIKPRGPNTEAFF.